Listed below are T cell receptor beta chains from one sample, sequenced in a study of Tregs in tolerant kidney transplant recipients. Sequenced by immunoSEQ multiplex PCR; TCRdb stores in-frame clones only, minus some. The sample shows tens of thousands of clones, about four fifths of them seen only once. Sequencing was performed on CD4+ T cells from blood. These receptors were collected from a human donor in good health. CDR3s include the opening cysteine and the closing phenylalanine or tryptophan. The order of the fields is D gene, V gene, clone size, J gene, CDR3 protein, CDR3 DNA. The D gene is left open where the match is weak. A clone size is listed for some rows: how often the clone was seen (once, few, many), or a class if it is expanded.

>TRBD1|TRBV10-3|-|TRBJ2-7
CAITPGQGVSYEQYF
TGTGCCATCACTCCGGGACAGGGGGTTTCCTACGAGCAGTACTTC
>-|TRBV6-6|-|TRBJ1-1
CASRKMGGPEAFF
TGTGCCAGCAGAAAAATGGGGGGCCCTGAAGCTTTCTTT
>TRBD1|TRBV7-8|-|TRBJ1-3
CASSRGQFENTIYF
TGTGCCAGCAGCCGGGGACAGTTCGAGAACACCATATATTTT
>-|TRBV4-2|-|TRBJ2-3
CASSQERASGTDTQYF
TGTGCCAGCAGCCAAGAACGGGCGTCGGGCACAGATACGCAGTATTTT
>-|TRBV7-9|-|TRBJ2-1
CASSLWETDNEQFF
TGTGCCAGCAGCTTATGGGAGACTGACAATGAGCAGTTCTTC
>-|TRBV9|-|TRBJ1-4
CASSVRPQVTNEKLFF
TGTGCCAGCAGCGTACGTCCCCAAGTAACAAATGAAAAACTGTTTTTT
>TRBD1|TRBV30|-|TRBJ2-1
CAWSTGTVHNEQFF
TGTGCCTGGAGTACAGGGACAGTCCACAATGAGCAGTTCTTC
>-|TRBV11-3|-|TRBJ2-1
CASSLDYPGLEQFF
TGTGCCAGCAGCTTAGATTACCCGGGGCTTGAGCAGTTCTTC
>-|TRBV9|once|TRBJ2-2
CASSRHLTGELFF
TGTGCCAGCAGCCGGCACCTGACCGGGGAGCTGTTTTTT
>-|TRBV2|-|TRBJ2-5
CASRVQETQYF
TGTGCCAGCAGGGTGCAAGAGACCCAGTACTTC
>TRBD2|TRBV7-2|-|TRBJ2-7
CASGRSAGAPYEQYF
TGTGCCAGCGGGCGGTCAGCGGGGGCCCCCTACGAGCAGTACTTC
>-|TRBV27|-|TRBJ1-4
CASSFSGGAGGVEKLFF
TGTGCCAGCAGTTTCTCGGGGGGCGCAGGCGGGGTTGAAAAACTGTTTTTT
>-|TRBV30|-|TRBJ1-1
CAWSQGGHTEAFF
TGTGCCTGGAGCCAGGGTGGGCACACTGAAGCTTTCTTT
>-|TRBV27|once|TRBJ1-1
CASSYKTGYTEAFF
TGTGCCAGCAGTTACAAGACAGGCTACACTGAAGCTTTCTTT
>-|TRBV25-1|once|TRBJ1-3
CASSEGAPSGNTIYF
TGTGCCAGCAGTGAAGGGGCGCCCTCTGGAAACACCATATATTTT
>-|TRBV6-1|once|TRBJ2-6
CASTQKTVGGVLTF
TGTGCCAGCACTCAAAAGACCGTGGGGGGCGTCCTGACTTTC
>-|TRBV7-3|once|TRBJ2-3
CASSLSGESTDTQYF
TGTGCCAGCAGCTTAAGCGGGGAAAGCACAGATACGCAGTATTTT
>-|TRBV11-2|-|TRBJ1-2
CASSLGRVSFFGYTF
TGTGCCAGCAGCTTAGGCAGGGTATCTTTTTTTGGCTACACCTTC
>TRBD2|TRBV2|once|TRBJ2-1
CASRDGLAGYYNEQFF
TGTGCCAGCAGAGACGGACTAGCGGGATACTACAATGAGCAGTTCTTC
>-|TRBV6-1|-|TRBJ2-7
CASSFRTHYEQYF
TGTGCCAGCAGTTTCCGGACGCACTACGAGCAGTACTTC
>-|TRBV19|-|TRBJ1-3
CASSIGGSPSGNTIYF
TGTGCCAGTAGTATAGGGGGGTCCCCCTCTGGAAACACCATATATTTT
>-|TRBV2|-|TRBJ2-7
CASSEERGGEQYF
TGTGCCAGCAGTGAAGAACGGGGTGGAGAGCAGTACTTC
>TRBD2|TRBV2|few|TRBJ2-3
CASRAGRGEDTQYF
TGTGCCAGCAGGGCAGGGCGGGGGGAAGATACGCAGTATTTT
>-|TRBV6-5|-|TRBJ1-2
CASGRDNYGYTF
TGTGCCAGCGGCAGGGATAACTATGGCTACACCTTC
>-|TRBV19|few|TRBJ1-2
CASSIGPQGNGYTF
TGTGCCAGTAGTATAGGACCTCAGGGAAATGGCTACACCTTC
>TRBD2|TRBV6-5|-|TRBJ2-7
CASSSPGLATEQYF
TGTGCCAGCAGTTCCCCGGGACTAGCGACCGAGCAGTACTTC
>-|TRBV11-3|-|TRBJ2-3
CASSPPWRKDTQYF
TGTGCCAGCAGCCCACCTTGGAGGAAAGATACGCAGTATTTT
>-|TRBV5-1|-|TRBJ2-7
CASSLVSFSYEQYF
TGCGCCAGCAGCTTAGTCAGTTTCTCCTACGAGCAGTACTTC
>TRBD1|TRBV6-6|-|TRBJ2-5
CASPTGKETQYF
TGTGCCAGCCCGACAGGGAAAGAGACCCAGTACTTC
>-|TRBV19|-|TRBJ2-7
CASSPWDNNYEQYF
TGTGCCAGTAGTCCTTGGGACAACAACTACGAGCAGTACTTC
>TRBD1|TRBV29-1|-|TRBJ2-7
CSVGDPRGQGYEQYF
TGCAGCGTTGGCGATCCCCGGGGACAGGGTTACGAGCAGTACTTC
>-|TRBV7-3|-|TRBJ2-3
CASSLSSGSGTQYF
TGTGCCAGCAGCTTATCGTCCGGGAGCGGTACGCAGTATTTT
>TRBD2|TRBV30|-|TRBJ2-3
CAWSPLVAGGPDTQYF
TGTGCCTGGAGCCCCCTGGTAGCGGGGGGCCCAGATACGCAGTATTTT
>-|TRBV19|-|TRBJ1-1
CASSIDRLHYFF
TGTGCCAGTAGTATCGACAGGCTTCACTATTTCTTT
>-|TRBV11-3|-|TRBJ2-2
CASSLDGPGELFF
TGTGCCAGCAGCTTAGATGGCCCCGGGGAGCTGTTTTTT
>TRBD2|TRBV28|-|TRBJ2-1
CASRRSGRARNEQFF
TGTGCCAGCAGACGTAGCGGGAGGGCCCGGAATGAGCAGTTCTTC
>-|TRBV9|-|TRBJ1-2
CASSARGSPNYGYTF
TGTGCCAGCAGCGCCCGGGGGTCCCCTAACTATGGCTACACCTTC
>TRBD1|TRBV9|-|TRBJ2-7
CASSVEGTGTNEQYF
TGTGCCAGCAGCGTAGAAGGGACAGGGACCAACGAGCAGTACTTC
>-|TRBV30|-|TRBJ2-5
CAWSFGETQYF
TGTGCCTGGAGCTTCGGGGAGACCCAGTACTTC
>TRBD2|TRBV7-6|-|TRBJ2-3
CASSLDLAGGTDTQYF
TGTGCCAGCAGCTTAGATCTAGCGGGGGGCACAGATACGCAGTATTTT
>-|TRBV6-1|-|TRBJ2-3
CASTGVIGTDTQYF
TGTGCCAGCACCGGGGTAATCGGCACAGATACGCAGTATTTT
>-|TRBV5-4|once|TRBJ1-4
CASSLGPDRGHEKLFF
TGTGCCAGCAGCTTGGGCCCAGACCGGGGCCATGAAAAACTGTTTTTT
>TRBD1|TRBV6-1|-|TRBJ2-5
CASSVEDRARETQYF
TGTGCCAGCAGTGTAGAGGACAGGGCAAGGGAGACCCAGTACTTC
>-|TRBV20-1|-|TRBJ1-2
CSAGGVGGYTF
TGCAGTGCAGGGGGGGTGGGTGGCTACACCTTC
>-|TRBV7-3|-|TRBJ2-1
CASSPGSYNEQFF
TGTGCCAGCTCACCCGGTTCCTACAATGAGCAGTTCTTC
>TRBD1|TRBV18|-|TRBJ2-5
CASSQGTDLQETQYF
TGTGCCAGCTCACAAGGGACAGACCTCCAAGAGACCCAGTACTTC
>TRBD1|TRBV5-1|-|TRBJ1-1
CASSSGQGGPFAFF
TGCGCCAGCAGCTCCGGACAGGGCGGCCCCTTTGCTTTCTTT
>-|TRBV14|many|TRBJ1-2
CASRHRDGPNYDGYTF
TGTGCCAGCAGGCACCGGGACGGACCTAACTACGATGGCTACACCTTC
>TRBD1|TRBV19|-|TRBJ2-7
CASSVSTGIGSEQYF
TGTGCCAGTAGTGTTTCGACAGGGATAGGAAGCGAGCAGTACTTC
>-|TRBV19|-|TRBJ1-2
CASRGQRYGYTF
TGTGCCAGTAGGGGACAACGATATGGCTACACCTTC
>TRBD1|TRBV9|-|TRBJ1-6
CASSTFGQGGSPLHF
TGTGCCAGCAGCACCTTCGGACAGGGGGGTTCACCCCTCCACTTT
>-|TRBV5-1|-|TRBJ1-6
CASSLYQSSYNSPLHF
TGCGCCAGCAGCTTGTATCAGAGCTCCTATAATTCACCCCTCCACTTT
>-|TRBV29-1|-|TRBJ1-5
CSVVGDAEQPQHF
TGCAGCGTTGTGGGGGACGCCGAGCAGCCCCAGCATTTT
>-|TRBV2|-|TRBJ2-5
CASSEAIETQYF
TGTGCCAGCAGTGAAGCGATCGAGACCCAGTACTTC
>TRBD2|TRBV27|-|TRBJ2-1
CASWGTTKDNEQFF
TGTGCCAGCTGGGGGACTACAAAAGACAATGAGCAGTTCTTC
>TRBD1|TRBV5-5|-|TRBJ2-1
CASRAGTGEDNEQFF
TGTGCCAGCAGGGCGGGGACAGGGGAGGACAATGAGCAGTTCTTC
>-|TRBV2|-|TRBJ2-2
CASSAGVVRELFF
TGTGCCAGCAGTGCAGGGGTTGTTAGGGAGCTGTTTTTT
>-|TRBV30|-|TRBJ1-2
CAWSVRGDGYTF
TGTGCCTGGAGTGTCAGGGGAGATGGCTACACCTTC
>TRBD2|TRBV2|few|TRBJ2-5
CASSVTGGRQETQYF
TGTGCCAGCAGTGTCACGGGGGGACGACAGGAGACCCAGTACTTC
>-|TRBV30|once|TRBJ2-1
CAWSVAEAIKQFF
TGTGCCTGGAGTGTAGCCGAAGCTATAAAGCAGTTCTTC